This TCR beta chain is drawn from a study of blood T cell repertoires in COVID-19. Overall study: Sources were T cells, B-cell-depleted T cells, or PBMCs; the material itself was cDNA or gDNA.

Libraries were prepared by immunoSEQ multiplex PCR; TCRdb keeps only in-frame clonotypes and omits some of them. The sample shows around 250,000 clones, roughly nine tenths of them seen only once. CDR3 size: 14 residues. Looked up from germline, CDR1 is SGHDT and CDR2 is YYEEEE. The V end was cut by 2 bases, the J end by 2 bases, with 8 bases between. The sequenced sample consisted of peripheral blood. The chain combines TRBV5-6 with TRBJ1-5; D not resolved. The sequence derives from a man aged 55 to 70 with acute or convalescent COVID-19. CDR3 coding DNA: TGTGCCAGCAGCTTCGGGAGTGGCAATCAGCCCCAGCATTTT. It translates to CASSFGSGNQPQHF.